The clone carrying this T cell receptor beta chain came up a few times. CDR1 and CDR2 (germline): SEHNR, FQNEAQ (reference sequence). The V gene lost 4 bases and the J gene lost 0 bases, with 11 bases spanning the gap. CDR3 length equals 15 residues. The sample is drawn from a study of PD-L1 blockade in urothelial cancer. Study-level background: Blood yielded a median of approximately 130,000 T cells per sample.

The time point was: pretreatment peripheral blood. Here immunoSEQ multiplex PCR was the method, and the copy in TCRdb shows in-frame clones only, minus some. Of about 56,000 clones in the sample, around 86% were seen once. The sequences come from PBMCs, collected around atezolizumab (anti-PD-L1) treatment. The TCR sequence derives from a man aged 65-85 years with urothelial cancer. This chain uses TRBV7-9 with TRBJ2-3; possible D gene TRBD2, 7 bases. The CDR3 region is CASSSGGGSTDTQYF. The CDR3 DNA is TGTGCCAGCAGCTCGGGGGGCGGGAGCACAGATACGCAGTATTTT.